This T cell receptor (beta chain) emerged from a study of T cells in Graves' hyperthyroidism and ophthalmopathy. Researchers amplified the TCR beta CDR3 regions from RNA transcripts. First-round RT-PCR of the TCR CDR3 relied on the HTBI primer set. TCRdb re-derived calls from the multiplex PCR reads in MiXCR, one entry per CDR3 protein. The sample has 390,000 or so distinct CDR3 sequences, over 12% seen once. A Clinical Activity Score of at least 3, a NOSPECS grade of at least 4 and a duration under 3 months were recorded in the ophthalmopathy patients. Using around 10 ml of fresh peripheral blood, PBMCs were prepared. CDR3 length equals 16 residues. The trim removed 5 bases at V and 2 bases at J, leaving 8 bases unmatched. Germline V gives CDR1 MNHEY, CDR2 SMNVEV (reference sequence). Regarding the study as a whole: A median 6.5 months before onset, the model predicted ophthalmopathy.

As for this clonotype: The antigen is unknown.

This clonotype was obtained from a man younger than 35 with Graves' ophthalmopathy. Sequencing input: blood. The chain combines TRBV27 with TRBJ2-3, with 9 positions matching TRBD2. This CDR3 reads CASSAGTSRFTDTQYF. Here the CDR3 DNA reads TGTGCCAGCAGTGCAGGGACTAGCAGATTCACAGATACGCAGTATTTT.